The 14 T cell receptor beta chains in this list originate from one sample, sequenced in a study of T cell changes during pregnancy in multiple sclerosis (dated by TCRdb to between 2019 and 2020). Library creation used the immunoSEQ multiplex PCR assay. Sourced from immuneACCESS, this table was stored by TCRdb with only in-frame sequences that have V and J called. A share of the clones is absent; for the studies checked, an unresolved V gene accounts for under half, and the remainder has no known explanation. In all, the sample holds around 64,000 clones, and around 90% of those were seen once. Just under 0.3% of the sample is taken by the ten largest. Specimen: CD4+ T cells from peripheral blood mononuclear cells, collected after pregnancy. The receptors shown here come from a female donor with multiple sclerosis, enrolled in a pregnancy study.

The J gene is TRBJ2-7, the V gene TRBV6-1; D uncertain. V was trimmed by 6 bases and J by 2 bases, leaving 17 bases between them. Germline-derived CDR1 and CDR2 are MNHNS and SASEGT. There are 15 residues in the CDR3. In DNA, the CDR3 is TGTGCCAGCAGGCCACGACCTCAGGAAACCTACGAGCAGTACTTC. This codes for CASRPRPQETYEQYF.

The CDR3 loop reads CAWKRTSGSGELFF. The CDR3 coding sequence is TGTGCCTGGAAGAGGACTAGCGGGTCCGGGGAGCTGTTTTTT. The chain carries TRBV30 and TRBJ2-2; TRBD2 aligns across 11 bases. The CDR3 covers 14 residues. The germline V gene has CDR1 GTSNPN and CDR2 SVGIG (reference sequence). J lost 6 bases, V lost 4 bases, and 4 bases had no gene match.

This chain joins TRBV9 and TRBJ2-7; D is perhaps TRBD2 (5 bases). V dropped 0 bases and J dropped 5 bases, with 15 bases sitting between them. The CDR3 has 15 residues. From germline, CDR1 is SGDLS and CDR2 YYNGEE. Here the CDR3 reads CASSVGLLDGNEQYF. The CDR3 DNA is TGTGCCAGCAGCGTAGGTCTACTAGACGGTAACGAGCAGTACTTC.

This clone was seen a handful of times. DNA for the CDR3: TGTGCCAGCAGTGCCCGTGGACAGCCGAGCTCCTATAATTCACCCCTCCACTTT. This codes for CASSARGQPSSYNSPLHF. V gene TRBV6-1 combines with J gene TRBJ1-6; TRBD1 might be the D (6 bases). The CDR3 is made up of 18 amino acids. CDR1 and CDR2 from the germline V gene are MNHNS and SASEGT. Trimming shortened V by 4 bases and J by 0 bases, and 16 bases separated the two germline ends.

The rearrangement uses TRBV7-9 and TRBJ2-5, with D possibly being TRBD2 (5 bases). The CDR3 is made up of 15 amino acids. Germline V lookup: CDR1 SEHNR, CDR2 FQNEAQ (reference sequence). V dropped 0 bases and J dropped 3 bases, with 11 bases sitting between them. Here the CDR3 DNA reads TGTGCCAGCAGCTTAGCCGGGGTTTCAGAAGAGACCCAGTACTTC. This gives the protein CASSLAGVSEETQYF.

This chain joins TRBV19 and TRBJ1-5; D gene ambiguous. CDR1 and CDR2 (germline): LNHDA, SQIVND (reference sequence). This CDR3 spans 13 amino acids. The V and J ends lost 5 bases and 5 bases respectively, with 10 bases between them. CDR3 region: CASSYYKDQPQHF. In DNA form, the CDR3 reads TGTGCCAGTAGTTACTACAAGGATCAGCCCCAGCATTTT.

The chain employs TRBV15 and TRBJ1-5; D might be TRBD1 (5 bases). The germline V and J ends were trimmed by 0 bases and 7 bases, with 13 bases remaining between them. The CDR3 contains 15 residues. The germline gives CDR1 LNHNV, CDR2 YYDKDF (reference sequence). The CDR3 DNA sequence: TGTGCCACCAGCAGAGATGGGGGACGGGAGCAGCCCCAGCATTTT. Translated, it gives CATSRDGGREQPQHF.

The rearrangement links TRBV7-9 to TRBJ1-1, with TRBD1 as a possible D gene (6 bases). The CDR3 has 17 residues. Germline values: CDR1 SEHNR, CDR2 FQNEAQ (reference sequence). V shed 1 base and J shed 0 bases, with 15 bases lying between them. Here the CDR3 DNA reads TGTGCCAGCAGCTTAGAATCTCAGGGGCCCATGAACACTGAAGCTTTCTTT. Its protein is CASSLESQGPMNTEAFF.

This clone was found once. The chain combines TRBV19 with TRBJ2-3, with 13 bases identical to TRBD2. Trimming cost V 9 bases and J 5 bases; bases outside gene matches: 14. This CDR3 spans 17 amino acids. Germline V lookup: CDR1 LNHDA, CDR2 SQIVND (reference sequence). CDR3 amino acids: CASSGLAGAPVRDTQYF. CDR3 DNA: TGTGCCAGCAGTGGACTAGCGGGAGCCCCGGTGAGAGATACGCAGTATTTT. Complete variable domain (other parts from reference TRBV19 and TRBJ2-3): DGGITQSPKYLFRKEGQNVTLSCEQNLNHDAMYWYRQDPGQGLRLIYYSQIVNDFQKGDIAEGYSVSREKKESFPLTVTSAQKNPTAFYLCASSGLAGAPVRDTQYFGPGTRLTVL.

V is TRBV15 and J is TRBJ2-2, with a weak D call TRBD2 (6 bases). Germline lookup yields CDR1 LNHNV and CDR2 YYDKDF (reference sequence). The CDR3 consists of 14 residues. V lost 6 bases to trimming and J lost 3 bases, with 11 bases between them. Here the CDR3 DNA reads TGTGCCACCAGTAACGGGGAGGACACCGGGGAGCTGTTTTTT. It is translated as CATSNGEDTGELFF.

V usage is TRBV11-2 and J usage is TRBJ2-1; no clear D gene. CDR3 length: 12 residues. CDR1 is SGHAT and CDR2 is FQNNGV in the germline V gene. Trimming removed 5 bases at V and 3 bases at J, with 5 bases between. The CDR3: CASSSLYNEQFF. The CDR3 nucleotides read TGTGCCAGCAGCAGCCTCTACAATGAGCAGTTCTTC.

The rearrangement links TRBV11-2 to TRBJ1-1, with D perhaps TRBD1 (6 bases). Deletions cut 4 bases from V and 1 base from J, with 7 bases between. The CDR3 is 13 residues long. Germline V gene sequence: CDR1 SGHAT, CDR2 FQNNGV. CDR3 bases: TGTGCCAGCAGCTCAGGGGAGAACACTGAAGCTTTCTTT. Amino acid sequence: CASSSGENTEAFF.

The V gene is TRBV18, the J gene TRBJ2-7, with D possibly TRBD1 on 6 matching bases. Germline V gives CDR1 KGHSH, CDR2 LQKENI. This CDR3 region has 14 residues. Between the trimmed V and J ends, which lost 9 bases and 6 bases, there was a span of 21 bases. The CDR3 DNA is TGTGCCAGTTTCCACAGTCAGGGGCCTTCCGAGCAGTACTTC. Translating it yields CASFHSQGPSEQYF.

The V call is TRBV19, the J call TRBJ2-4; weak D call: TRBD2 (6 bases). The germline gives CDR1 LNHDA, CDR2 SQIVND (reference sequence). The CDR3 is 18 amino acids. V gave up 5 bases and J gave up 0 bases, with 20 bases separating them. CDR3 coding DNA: TGTGCCAGTAGTCCCTCTCAGGTGGGACTTCTAGCCAAAAACATTCAGTACTTC. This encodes CASSPSQVGLLAKNIQYF.